This TCR beta chain appears in the sequencing data of a study of blood T cell repertoires in COVID-19. Background on the study: Sources were T cells, B-cell-depleted T cells, or PBMCs; the material itself was cDNA or gDNA.

Assay used: immunoSEQ multiplex PCR; TCRdb lists only in-frame clones, some missing. Seen here are fewer than 250,000 clones, around 84% observed once, and the top ten hold about 11%. V shed 2 bases, J shed 6 bases, and the junction held 10 bases outside the gene matches. From germline, CDR1 is GTSNPN and CDR2 SVGIG (reference sequence). The CDR3 has 15 amino acids. This TCR was sampled from a woman aged 80 or over with COVID-19, enrolled during active disease. The specimen sequenced was peripheral blood. This chain joins TRBV30 and TRBJ1-1, with 9 nucleotides matching TRBD1. In nucleotides, the CDR3 is TGTGCCTGGAGTCCCCAACAGGGGGCGCGCGCTGAAGCTTTCTTT. As protein: CAWSPQQGARAEAFF.